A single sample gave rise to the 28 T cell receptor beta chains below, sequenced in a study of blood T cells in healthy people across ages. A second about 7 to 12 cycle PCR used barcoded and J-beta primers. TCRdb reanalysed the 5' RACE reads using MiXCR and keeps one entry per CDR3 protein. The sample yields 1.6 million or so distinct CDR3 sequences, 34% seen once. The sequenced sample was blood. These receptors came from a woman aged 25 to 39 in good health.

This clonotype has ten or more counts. The CDR3 region has the DNA TGTGCCAGCAGCCTACGGACAGCCCAAGAGACCCAGTACTTC. Amino acids: CASSLRTAQETQYF. V is TRBV3-1 and J is TRBJ2-5, with D maybe TRBD1 (6 bases). The CDR3 is 14 residues long. The germline V gene has CDR1 LGHDT and CDR2 YNNKEL (reference sequence). Trimming stripped 4 bases from V and 1 base from J, with 10 bases between.

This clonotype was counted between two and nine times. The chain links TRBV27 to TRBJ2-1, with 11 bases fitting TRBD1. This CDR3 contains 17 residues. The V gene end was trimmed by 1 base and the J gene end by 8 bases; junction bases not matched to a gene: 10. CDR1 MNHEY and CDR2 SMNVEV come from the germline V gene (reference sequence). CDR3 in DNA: TGTGCCAGCAGTTTATTGGCTGGGGACAGGGGGTTCTATGAGCAGTTCTTC. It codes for CASSLLAGDRGFYEQFF.

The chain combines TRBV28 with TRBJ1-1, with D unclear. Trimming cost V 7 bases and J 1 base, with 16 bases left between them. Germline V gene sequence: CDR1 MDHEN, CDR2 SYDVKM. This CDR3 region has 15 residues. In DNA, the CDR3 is TGTGCCAGCACCATCAAATCTCTGGGGAACACTGAAGCTTTCTTT. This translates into CASTIKSLGNTEAFF.

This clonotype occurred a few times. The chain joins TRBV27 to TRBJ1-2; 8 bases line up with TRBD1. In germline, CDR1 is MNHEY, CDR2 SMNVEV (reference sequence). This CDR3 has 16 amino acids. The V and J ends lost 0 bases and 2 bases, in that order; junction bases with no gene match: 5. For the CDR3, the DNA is TGTGCCAGCAGTTTATCAGGAACAGGGGGGAACTATGGCTACACCTTC. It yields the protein CASSLSGTGGNYGYTF.

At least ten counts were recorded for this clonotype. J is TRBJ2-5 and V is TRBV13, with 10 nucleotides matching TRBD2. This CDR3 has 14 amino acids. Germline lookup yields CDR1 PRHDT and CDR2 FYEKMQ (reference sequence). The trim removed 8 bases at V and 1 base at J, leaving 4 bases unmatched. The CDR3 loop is CASSQREGQETQYF. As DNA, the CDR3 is TGTGCCAGCTCCCAGCGGGAGGGCCAAGAGACCCAGTACTTC.

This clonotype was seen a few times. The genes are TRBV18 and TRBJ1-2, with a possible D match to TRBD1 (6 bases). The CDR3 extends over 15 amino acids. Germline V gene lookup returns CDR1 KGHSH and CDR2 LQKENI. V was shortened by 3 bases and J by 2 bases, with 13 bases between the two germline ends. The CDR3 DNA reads TGTGCCAGCTCACCTTATGACAGGACCAACTATGGCTACACCTTC. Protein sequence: CASSPYDRTNYGYTF.

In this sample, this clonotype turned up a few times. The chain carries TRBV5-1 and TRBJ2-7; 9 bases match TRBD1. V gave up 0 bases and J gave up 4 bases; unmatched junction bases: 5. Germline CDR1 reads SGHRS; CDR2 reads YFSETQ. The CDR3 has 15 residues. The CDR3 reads CASSLGTGVRYEQYF. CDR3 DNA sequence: TGCGCCAGCAGCTTGGGGACAGGGGTGAGGTACGAGCAGTACTTC.

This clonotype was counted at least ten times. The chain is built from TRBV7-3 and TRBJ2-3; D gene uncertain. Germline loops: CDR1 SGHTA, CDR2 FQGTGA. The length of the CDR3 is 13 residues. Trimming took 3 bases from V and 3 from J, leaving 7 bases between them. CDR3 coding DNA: TGTGCCAGCAGCTTCGCGGAAACAGATACGCAGTATTTT. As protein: CASSFAETDTQYF.

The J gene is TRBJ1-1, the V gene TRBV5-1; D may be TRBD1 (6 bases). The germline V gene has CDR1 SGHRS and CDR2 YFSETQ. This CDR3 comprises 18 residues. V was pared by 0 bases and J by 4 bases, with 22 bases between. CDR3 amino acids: CASSLDPYGRGDITEAFF. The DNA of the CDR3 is TGCGCCAGCAGCTTGGACCCCTACGGGAGGGGGGATATCACTGAAGCTTTCTTT.

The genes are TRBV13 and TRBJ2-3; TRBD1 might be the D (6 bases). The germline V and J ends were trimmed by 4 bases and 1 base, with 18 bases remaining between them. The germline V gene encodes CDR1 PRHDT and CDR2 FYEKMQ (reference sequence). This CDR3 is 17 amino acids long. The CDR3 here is CASSSMSQGWGTDTQYF. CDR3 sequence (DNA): TGTGCCAGCAGCTCTATGTCACAGGGTTGGGGCACAGATACGCAGTATTTT.

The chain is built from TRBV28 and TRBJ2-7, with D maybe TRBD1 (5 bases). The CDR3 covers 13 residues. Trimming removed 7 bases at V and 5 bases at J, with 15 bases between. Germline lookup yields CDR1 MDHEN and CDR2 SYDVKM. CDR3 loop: CASMIQVNNEQYF. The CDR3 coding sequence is TGTGCCAGCATGATACAGGTGAACAACGAGCAGTACTTC.

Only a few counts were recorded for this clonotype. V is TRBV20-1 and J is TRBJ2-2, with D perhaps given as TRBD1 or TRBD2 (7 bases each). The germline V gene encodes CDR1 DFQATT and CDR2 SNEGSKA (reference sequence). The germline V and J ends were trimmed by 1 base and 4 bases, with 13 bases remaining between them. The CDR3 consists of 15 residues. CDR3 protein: CSARGEGAGTGELFF. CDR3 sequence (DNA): TGCAGTGCTAGAGGGGAGGGGGCGGGCACCGGGGAGCTGTTTTTT.

The CDR3 reads CASSPGRLMNTEAFF. The CDR3 DNA reads as TGCGCCAGCAGCCCCGGAAGACTCATGAACACTGAAGCTTTCTTT. The V gene is TRBV5-1, the J gene TRBJ1-1; D remains ambiguous. CDR1 SGHRS and CDR2 YFSETQ come from the germline V gene. The CDR3 is 15 amino acids. The V end was cut by 4 bases, the J end by 0 bases, with 13 bases between.

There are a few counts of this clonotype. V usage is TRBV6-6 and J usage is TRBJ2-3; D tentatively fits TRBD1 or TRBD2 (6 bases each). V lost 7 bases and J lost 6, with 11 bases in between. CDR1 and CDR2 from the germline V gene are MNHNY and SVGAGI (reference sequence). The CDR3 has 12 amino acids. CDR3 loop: CASKRGEDTQYF. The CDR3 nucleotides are TGTGCCAGCAAGAGGGGGGAGGATACGCAGTATTTT.

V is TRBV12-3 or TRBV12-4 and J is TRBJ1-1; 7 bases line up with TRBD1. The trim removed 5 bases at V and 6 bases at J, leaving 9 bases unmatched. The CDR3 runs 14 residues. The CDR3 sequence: CASSQRTGGAEAFF. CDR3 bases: TGTGCCAGCAGTCAGCGGACAGGAGGCGCTGAAGCTTTCTTT.

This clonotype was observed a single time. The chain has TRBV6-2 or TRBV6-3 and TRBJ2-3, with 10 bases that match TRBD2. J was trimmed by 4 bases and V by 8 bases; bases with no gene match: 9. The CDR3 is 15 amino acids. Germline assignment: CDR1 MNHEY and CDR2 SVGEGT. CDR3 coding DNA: TGTGCCAGCGGCCCAGCGGGAGGGAGTGCAGATACGCAGTATTTT. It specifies CASGPAGGSADTQYF.

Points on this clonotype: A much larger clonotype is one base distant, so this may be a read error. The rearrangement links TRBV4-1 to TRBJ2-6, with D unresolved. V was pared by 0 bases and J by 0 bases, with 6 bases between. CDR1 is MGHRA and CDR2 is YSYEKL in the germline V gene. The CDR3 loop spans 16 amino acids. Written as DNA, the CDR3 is TGCGCCAGCAGCCAAGATAAAGCCTCTGGGGCCAACGTCCTGACTTTC. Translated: CASSQDKASGANVLTF.

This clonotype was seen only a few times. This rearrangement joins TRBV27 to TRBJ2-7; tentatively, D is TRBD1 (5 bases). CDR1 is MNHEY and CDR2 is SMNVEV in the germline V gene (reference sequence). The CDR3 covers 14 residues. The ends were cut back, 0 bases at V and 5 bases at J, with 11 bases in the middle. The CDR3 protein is CASSLSTRVHEQYF. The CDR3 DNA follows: TGTGCCAGCAGTTTATCGACCAGGGTTCACGAGCAGTACTTC.

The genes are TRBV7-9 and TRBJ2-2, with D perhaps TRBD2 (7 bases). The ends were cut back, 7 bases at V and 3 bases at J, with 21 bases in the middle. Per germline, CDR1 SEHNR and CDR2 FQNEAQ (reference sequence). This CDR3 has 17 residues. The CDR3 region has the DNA TGTGCCAGCAACTCATTCATCTCGGGGGGCGACACCGGGGAGCTGTTTTTT. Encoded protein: CASNSFISGGDTGELFF.

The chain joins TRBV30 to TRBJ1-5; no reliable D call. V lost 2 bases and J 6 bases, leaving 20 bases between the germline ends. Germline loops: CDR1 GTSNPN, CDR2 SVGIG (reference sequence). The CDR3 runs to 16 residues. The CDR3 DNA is TGTGCCTGGAGTCCCCCCCTCCGGAAGATGGTTCAGCCCCAGCATTTT. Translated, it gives CAWSPPLRKMVQPQHF.

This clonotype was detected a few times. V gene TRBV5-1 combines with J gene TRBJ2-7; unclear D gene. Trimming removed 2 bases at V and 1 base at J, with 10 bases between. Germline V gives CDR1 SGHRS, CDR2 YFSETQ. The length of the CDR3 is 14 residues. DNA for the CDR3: TGCGCCAGCAGCTTAGGAAGCGTATCCTACGAGCAGTACTTC. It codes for CASSLGSVSYEQYF.

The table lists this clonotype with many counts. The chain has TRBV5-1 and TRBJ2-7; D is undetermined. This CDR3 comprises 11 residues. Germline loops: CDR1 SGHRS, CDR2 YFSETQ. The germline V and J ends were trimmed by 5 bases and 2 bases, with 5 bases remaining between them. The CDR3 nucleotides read TGCGCCAGCAGAACGGCCTACGAGCAGTACTTC. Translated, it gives CASRTAYEQYF.

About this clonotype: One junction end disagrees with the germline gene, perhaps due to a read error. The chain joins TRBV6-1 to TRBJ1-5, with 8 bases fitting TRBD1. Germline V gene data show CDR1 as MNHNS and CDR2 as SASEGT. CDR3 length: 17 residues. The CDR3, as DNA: TGTGTCAGCAGTGGACAGGGAGGGCTATATAGCAATCAGCCCCAGCATTTT. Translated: CVSSGQGGLYSNQPQHF.

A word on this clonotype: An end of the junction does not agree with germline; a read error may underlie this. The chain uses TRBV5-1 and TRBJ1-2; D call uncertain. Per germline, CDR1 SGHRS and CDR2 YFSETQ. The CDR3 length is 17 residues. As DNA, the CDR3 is TGCGCCCGCAGCTTGACAACACCGGACCCAACTAACTATGGCTACACCTTC. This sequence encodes CARSLTTPDPTNYGYTF.

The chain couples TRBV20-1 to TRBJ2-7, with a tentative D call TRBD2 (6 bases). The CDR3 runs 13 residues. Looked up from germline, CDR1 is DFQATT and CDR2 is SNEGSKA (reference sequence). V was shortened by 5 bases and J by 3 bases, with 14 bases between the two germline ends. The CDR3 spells CSAPGWGGYEQYF. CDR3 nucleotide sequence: TGCAGTGCTCCGGGTTGGGGAGGCTACGAGCAGTACTTC.

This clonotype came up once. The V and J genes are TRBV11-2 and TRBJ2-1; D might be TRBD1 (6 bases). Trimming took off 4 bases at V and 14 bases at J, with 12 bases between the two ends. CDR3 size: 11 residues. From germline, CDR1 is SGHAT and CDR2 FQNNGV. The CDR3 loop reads CASSSSPGEFF. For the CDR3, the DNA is TGTGCCAGCAGCTCCTCCCCAGGGGAGTTCTTC. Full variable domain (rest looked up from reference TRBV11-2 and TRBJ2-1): EAGVAQSPRYKIIEKRQSVAFWCNPISGHATLYWYQQILGQGPKLLIQFQNNGVVDDSQLPKDRFSAERLKGVDSTLKIQPAKLEDSAVYLCASSSSPGEFFGPGTRLTVL.

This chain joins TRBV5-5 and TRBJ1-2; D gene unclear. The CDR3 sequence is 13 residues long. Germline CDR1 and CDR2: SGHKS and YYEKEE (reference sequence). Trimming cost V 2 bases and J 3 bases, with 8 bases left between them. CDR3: CASSFLYDYGYTF. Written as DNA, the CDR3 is TGTGCCAGCAGCTTCCTCTATGACTATGGCTACACCTTC.

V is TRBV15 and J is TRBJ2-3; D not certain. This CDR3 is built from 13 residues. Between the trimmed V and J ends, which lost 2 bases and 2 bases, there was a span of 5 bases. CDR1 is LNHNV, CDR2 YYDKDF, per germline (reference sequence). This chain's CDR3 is CATSRLYTDTQYF. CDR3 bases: TGTGCCACCAGCAGACTTTACACAGATACGCAGTATTTT.